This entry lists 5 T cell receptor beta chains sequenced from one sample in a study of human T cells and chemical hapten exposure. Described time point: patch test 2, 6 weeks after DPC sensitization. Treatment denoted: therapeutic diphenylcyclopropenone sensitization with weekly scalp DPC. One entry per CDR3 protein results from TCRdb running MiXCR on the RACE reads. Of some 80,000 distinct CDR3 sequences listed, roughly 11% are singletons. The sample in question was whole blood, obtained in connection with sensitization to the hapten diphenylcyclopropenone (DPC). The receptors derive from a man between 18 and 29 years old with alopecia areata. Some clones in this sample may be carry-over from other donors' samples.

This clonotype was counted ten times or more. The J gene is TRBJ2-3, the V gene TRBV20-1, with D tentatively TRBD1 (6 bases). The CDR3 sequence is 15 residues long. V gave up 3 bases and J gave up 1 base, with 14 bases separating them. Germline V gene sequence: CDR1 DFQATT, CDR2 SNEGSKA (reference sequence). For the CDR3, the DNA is TGCAGTGCTAGGGCTACAGGGAGCCGCACAGATACGCAGTATTTT. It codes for CSARATGSRTDTQYF.

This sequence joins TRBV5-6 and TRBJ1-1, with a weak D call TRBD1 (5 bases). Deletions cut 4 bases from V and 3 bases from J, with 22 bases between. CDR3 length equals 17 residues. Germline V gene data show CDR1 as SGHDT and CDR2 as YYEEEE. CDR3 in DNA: TGTGCCAGCAGCGCTCTAGCGGGGCCGGGTTGGGACACTGAAGCTTTCTTT. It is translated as CASSALAGPGWDTEAFF.

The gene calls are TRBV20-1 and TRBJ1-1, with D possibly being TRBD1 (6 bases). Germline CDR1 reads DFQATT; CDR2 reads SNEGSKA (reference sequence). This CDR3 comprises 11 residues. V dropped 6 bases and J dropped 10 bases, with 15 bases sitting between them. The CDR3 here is CSAEWVRGAFF. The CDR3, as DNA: TGCAGTGCCGAATGGGTCAGGGGAGCTTTCTTT.

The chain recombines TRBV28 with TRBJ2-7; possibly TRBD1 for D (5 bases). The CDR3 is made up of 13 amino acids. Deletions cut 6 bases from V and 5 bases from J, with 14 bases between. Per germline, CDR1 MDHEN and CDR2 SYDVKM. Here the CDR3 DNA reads TGTGCCAGCAGACCTCAGGGTCCCCACGAGCAGTACTTC. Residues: CASRPQGPHEQYF.

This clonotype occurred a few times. Here the CDR3 reads CASSRRPAGIQETQYF. Written as DNA, the CDR3 is TGTGCCAGCAGCCGGAGGCCAGCGGGGATCCAAGAGACCCAGTACTTC. This rearrangement joins TRBV11-2 to TRBJ2-5, with 7 bases fitting TRBD2. The germline V gene encodes CDR1 SGHAT and CDR2 FQNNGV. The CDR3 covers 16 residues. V gave up 5 bases and J gave up 1 base; unmatched junction bases: 10.